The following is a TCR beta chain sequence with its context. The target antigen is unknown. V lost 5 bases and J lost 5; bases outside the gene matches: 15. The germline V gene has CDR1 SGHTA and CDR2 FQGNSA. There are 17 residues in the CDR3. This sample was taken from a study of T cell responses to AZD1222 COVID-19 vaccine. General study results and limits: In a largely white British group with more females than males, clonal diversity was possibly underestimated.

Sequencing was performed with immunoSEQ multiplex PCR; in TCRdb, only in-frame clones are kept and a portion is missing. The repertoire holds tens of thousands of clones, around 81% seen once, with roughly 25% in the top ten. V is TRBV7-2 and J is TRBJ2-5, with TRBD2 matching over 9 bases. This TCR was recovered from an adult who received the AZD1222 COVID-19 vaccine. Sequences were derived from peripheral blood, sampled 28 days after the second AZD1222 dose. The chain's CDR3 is CASSPRGGGRAGETQYF. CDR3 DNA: TGTGCCAGCAGCCCCCGAGGCGGCGGGAGGGCCGGGGAGACCCAGTACTTC.